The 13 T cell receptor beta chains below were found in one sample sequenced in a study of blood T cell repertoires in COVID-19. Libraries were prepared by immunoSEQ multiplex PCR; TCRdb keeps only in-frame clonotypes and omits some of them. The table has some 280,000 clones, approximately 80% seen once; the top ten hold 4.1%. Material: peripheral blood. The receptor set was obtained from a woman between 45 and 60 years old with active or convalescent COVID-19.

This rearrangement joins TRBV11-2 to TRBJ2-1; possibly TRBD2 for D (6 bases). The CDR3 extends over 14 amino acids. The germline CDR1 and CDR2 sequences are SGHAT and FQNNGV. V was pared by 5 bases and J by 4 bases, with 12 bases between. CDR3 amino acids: CASSRERVYNEQFF. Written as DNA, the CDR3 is TGTGCCAGCAGCCGAGAGCGGGTTTACAATGAGCAGTTCTTC.

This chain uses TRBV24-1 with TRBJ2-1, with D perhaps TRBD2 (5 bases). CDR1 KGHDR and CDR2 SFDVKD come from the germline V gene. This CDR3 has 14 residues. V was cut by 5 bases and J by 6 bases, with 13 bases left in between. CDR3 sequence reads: CATSGTGSLNEQFF. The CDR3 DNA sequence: TGTGCCACCAGTGGAACGGGGTCCCTCAATGAGCAGTTCTTC.

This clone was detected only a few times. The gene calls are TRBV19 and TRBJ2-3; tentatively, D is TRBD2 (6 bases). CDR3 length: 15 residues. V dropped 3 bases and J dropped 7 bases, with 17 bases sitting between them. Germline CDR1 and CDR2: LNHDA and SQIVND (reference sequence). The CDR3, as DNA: TGTGCCAGTAGTATTTCGGGGGAAGGCCGGAATACGCAGTATTTT. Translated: CASSISGEGRNTQYF.

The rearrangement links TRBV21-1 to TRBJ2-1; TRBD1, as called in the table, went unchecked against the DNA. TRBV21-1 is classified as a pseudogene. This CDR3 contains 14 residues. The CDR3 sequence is CASSFQTVTDEQFF. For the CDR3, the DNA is TGTGCCAGCAGCTTCCAGACAGTTACGGATGAGCAGTTCTTC.

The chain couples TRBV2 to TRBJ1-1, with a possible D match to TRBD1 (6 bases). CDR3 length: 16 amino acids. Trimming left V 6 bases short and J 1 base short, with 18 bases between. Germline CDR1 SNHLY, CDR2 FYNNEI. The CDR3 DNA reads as TGTGCCAGCAGCCACCATAAGACAGGCCGGAACACTGAAGCTTTCTTT. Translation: CASSHHKTGRNTEAFF. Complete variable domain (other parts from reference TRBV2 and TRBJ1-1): EPEVTQTPSHQVTQMGQEVILRCVPISNHLYFYWYRQILGQKVEFLVSFYNNEISEKSEIFDDQFSVERPDGSNFTLKIRSTKLEDSAMYFCASSHHKTGRNTEAFFGQGTRLTVV.

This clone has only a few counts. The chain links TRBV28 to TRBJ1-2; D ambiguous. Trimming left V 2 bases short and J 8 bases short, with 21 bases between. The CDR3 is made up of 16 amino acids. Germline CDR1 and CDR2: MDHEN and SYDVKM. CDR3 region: CASSLPYYPKSEGYTF. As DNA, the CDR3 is TGTGCCAGCAGTTTACCATACTACCCCAAAAGCGAGGGCTACACCTTC.

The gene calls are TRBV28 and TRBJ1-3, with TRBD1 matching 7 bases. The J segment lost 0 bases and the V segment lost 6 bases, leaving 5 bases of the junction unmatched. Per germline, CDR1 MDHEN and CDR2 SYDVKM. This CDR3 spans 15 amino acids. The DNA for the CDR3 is TGTGCCAGCAGGAGGACAGGCTCCTCTGGAAACACCATATATTTT. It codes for CASRRTGSSGNTIYF.

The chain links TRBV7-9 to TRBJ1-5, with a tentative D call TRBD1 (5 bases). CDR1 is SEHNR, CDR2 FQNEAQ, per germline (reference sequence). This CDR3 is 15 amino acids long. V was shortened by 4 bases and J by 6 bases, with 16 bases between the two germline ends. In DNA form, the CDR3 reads TGTGCCAGCAGCTCAGATGACAGATCGCGTCAGCCCCAGCATTTT. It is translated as CASSSDDRSRQPQHF.

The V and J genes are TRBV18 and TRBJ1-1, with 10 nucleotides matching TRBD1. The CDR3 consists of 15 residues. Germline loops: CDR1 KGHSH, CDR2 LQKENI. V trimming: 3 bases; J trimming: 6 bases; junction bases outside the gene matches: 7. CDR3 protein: CASSPGQGRVAEAFF. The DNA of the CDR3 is TGTGCCAGCTCACCGGGACAGGGGCGAGTGGCTGAAGCTTTCTTT.

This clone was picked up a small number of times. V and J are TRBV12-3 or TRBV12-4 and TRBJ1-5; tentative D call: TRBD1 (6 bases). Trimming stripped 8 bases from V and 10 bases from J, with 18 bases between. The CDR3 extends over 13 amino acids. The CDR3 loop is CASSPAPGQPQHF. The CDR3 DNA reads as TGTGCCAGCTCCCCCGCCCCGGGACAACCCCAGCATTTT.

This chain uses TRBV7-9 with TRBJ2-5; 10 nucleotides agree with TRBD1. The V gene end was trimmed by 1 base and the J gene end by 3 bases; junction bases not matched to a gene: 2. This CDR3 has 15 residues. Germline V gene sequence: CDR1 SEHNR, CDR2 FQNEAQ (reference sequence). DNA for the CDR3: TGTGCCAGCAGCTTAGTGACAGGGGGCGAAGAGACCCAGTACTTC. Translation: CASSLVTGGEETQYF.

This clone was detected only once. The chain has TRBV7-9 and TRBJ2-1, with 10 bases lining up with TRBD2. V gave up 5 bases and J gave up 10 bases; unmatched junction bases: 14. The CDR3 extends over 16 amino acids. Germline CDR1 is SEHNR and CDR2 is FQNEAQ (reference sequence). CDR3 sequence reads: CASSPRMEREGREQFF. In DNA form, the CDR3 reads TGTGCCAGCAGCCCCCGGATGGAGCGGGAGGGCCGCGAGCAGTTCTTC. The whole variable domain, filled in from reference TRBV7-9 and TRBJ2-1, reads DTGVSQNPRHKITKRGQNVTFRCDPISEHNRLYWYRQTLGQGPEFLTYFQNEAQLEKSRLLSDRFSAERPKGSFSTLEIQRTEQGDSAMYLCASSPRMEREGREQFFGPGTRLTVL.

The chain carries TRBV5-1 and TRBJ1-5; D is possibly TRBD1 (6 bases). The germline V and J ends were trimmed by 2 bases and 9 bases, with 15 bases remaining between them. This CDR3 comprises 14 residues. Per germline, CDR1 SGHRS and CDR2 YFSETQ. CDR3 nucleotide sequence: TGCGCCAGCAGCTTAGATACAGGGCAAACGCCCCAGCATTTT. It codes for CASSLDTGQTPQHF.